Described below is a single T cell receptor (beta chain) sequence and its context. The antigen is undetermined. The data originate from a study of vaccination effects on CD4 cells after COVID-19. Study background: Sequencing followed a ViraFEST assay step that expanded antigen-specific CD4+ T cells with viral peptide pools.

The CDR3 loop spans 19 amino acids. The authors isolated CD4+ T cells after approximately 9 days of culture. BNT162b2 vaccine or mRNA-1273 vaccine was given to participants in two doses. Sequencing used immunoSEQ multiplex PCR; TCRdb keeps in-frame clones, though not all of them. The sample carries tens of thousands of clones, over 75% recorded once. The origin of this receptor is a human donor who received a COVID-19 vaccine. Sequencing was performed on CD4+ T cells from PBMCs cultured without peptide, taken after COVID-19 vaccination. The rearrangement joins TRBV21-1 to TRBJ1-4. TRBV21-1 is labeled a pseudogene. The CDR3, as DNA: TGTGCCAGCAGCTTTCTACTTTCGCCCCGCTTTGCAACTAATGAAAAACTGTTTTTT. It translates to CASSFLLSPRFATNEKLFF.